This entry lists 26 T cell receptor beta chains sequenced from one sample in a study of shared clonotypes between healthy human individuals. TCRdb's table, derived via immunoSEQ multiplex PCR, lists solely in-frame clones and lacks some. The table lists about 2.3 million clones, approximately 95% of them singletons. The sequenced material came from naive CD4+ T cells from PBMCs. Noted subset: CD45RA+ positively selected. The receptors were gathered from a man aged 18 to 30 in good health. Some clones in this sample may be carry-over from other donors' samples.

In DNA, the CDR3 is TGTGCCAGCAGCCTACCTGGGACAGAACACTATGGCTACACCTTC. This encodes CASSLPGTEHYGYTF. This chain uses TRBV5-5 with TRBJ1-2; 7 nucleotides agree with TRBD1. J gave up 3 bases and V 4 bases, and 9 bases lay outside the gene matches. From germline, CDR1 is SGHKS and CDR2 YYEKEE (reference sequence). The CDR3 length is 15 residues.

The CDR3 is CASSGQGAQSQPQHF. CDR3 DNA sequence: TGTGCCAGCTCCGGACAGGGGGCGCAAAGTCAGCCCCAGCATTTT. V gene TRBV18 combines with J gene TRBJ1-5, with TRBD1 matching over 11 bases. Germline V gene lookup returns CDR1 KGHSH and CDR2 LQKENI. The CDR3 has 15 residues. With V trimmed by 6 bases and J by 6 bases, 7 bases remained unmatched.

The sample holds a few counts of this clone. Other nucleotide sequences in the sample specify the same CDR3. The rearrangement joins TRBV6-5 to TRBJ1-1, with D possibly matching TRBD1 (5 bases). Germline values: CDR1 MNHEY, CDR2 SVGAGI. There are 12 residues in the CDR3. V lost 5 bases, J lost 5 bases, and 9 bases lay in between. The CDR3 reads CASSPGRTEAFF. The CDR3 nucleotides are TGTGCCAGCAGTCCAGGGCGGACTGAAGCTTTCTTT.

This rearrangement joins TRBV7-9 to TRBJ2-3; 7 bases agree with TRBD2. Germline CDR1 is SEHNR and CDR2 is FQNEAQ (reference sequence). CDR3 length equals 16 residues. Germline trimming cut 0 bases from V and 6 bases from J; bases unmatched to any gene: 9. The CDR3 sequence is CASSLALAGVTDTQYF. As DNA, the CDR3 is TGTGCCAGCAGCTTAGCCCTGGCGGGAGTTACGGATACGCAGTATTTT.

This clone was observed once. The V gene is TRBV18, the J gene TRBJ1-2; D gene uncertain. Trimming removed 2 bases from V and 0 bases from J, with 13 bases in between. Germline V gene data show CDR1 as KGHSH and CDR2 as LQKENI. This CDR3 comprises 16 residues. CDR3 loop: CASSPFGGDSNYGYTF. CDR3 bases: TGTGCCAGCTCACCATTTGGCGGCGACTCTAACTATGGCTACACCTTC.

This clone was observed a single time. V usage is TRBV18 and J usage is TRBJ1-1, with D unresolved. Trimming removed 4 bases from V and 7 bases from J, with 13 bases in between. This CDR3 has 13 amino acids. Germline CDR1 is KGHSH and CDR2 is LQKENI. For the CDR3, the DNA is TGTGCCAGCTCACAAACTTCCGCTTATGAAGCTTTCTTT. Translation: CASSQTSAYEAFF.

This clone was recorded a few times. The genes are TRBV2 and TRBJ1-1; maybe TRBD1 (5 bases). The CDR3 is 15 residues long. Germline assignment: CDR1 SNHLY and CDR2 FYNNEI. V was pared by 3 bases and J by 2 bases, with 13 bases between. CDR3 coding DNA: TGTGCCAGCAGTGACCAGAGACAGACAAACACTGAAGCTTTCTTT. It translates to CASSDQRQTNTEAFF.

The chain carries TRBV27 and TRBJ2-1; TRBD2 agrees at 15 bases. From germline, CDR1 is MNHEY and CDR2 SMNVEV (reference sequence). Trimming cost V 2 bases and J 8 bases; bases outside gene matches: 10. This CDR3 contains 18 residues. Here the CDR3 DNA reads TGTGCCAGCAGTTTAGTGGGACTAGCGGGAGGATCGCGGGATGAGCAGTTCTTC. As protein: CASSLVGLAGGSRDEQFF.

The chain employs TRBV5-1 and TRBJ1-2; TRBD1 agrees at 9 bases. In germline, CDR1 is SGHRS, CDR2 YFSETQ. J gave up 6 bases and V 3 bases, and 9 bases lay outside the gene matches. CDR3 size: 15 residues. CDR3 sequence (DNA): TGCGCCAGCAGCTCGGGACAGGGAAAATTGGATGGCTACACCTTC. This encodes CASSSGQGKLDGYTF. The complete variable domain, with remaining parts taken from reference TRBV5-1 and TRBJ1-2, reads KAGVTQTPRYLIKTRGQQVTLSCSPISGHRSVSWYQQTPGQGLQFLFEYFSETQRNKGNFPGRFSGRQFSNSRSEMNVSTLELGDSALYLCASSSGQGKLDGYTFGSGTRLTVV.

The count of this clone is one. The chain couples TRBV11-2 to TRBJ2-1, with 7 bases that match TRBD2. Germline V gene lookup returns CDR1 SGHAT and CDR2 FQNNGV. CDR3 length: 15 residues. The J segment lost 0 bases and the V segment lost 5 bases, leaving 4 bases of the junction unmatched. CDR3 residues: CASSIASGSYNEQFF. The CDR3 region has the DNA TGTGCCAGCAGCATCGCTAGCGGCTCCTACAATGAGCAGTTCTTC.

DNA of the CDR3: TGTGCCAGTAGTGTCGGACTAGCGGGACTGGCCTACGAGCAGTACTTC. Amino acids: CASSVGLAGLAYEQYF. V and J are TRBV19 and TRBJ2-7, with 12 positions matching TRBD2. The trim removed 5 bases at V and 2 bases at J, leaving 7 bases unmatched. The CDR3 totals 16 residues. CDR1 is LNHDA, CDR2 SQIVND, per germline (reference sequence).

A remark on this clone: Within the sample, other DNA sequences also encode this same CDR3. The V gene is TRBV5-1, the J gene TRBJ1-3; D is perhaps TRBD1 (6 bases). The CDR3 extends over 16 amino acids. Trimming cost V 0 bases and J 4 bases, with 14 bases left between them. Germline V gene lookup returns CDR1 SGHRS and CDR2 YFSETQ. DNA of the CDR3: TGCGCCAGCAGCTTGGCCGGGCAGGGGAGAGGAAACACCATATATTTT. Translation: CASSLAGQGRGNTIYF.

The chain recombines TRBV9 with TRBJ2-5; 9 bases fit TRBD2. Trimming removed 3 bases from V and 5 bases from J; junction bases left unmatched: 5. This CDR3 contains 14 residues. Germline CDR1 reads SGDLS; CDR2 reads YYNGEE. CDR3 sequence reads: CASSDSGRWETQYF. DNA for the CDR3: TGTGCCAGCAGCGATAGCGGGAGATGGGAGACCCAGTACTTC.

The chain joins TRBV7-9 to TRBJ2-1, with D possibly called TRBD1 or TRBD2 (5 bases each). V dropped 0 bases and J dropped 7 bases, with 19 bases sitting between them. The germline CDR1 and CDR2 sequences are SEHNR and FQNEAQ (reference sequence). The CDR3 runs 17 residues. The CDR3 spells CASSLAKPGPWGNEQFF. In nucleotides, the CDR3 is TGTGCCAGCAGCTTAGCTAAACCGGGACCCTGGGGGAATGAGCAGTTCTTC.

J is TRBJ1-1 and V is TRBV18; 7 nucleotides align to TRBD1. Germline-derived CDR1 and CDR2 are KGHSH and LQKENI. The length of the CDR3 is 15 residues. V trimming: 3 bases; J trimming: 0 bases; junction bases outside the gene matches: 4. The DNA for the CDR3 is TGTGCCAGCTCACCGCGTACAGGGGTGAACACTGAAGCTTTCTTT. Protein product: CASSPRTGVNTEAFF.

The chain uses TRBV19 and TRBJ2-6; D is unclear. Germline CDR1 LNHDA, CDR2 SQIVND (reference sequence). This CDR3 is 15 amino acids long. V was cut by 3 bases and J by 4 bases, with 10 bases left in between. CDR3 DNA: TGTGCCAGTAGTATCGGCCCGTGGGGGGCCAACGTCCTGACTTTC. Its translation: CASSIGPWGANVLTF.

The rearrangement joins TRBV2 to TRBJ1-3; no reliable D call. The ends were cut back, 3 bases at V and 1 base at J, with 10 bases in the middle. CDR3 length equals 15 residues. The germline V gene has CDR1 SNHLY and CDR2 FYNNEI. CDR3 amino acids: CASSDVSWSGNTIYF. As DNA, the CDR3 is TGTGCCAGCAGTGACGTTTCATGGTCTGGAAACACCATATATTTT.

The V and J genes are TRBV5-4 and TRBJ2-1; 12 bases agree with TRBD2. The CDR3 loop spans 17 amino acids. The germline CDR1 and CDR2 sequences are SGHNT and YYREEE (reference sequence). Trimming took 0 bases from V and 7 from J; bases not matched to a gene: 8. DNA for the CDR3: TGTGCCAGCAGCTTGGGTCGGGGACTAGCGGGTCCAAATGAGCAGTTCTTC. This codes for CASSLGRGLAGPNEQFF.

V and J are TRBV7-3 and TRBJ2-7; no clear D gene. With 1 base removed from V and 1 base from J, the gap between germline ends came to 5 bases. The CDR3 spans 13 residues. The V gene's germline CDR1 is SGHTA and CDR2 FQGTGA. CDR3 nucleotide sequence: TGTGCCAGCAGCTTAAAGGATTCCTACGAGCAGTACTTC. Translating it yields CASSLKDSYEQYF.

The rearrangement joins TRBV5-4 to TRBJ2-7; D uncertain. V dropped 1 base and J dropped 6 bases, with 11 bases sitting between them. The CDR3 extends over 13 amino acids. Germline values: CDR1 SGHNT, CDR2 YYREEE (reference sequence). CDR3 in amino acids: CASSLSSFGEQYF. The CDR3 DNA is TGTGCCAGCAGCTTGTCTTCCTTCGGCGAGCAGTACTTC.

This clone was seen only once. CDR3 nucleotides: TGTGCCAGCAGTTTTGGCGGGTTGGGGTATGGCTACACCTTC. Translating it yields CASSFGGLGYGYTF. The chain has TRBV28 and TRBJ1-2, with D unclear. CDR3 length equals 14 residues. The germline V and J ends were trimmed by 3 bases and 5 bases, with 13 bases remaining between them. Germline values: CDR1 MDHEN, CDR2 SYDVKM.

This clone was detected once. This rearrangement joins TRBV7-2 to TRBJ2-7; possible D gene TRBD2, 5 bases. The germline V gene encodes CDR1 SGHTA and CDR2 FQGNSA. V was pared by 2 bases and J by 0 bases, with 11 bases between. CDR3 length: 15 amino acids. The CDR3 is CASSLLSGTSYEQYF. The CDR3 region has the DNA TGTGCCAGCAGCTTACTTTCGGGAACCTCCTACGAGCAGTACTTC.

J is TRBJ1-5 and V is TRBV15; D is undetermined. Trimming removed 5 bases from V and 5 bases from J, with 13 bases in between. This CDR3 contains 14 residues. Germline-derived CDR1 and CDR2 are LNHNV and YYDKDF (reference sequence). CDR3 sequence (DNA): TGTGCCACCAGCGCGACCCACCCGGATCAGCCCCAGCATTTT. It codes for CATSATHPDQPQHF. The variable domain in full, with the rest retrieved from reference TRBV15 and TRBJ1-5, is DAMVIQNPRYQVTQFGKPVTLSCSQTLNHNVMYWYQQKSSQAPKLLFHYYDKDFNNEADTPDNFQSRRPNTSFCFLDIRSPGLGDTAMYLCATSATHPDQPQHFGDGTRLSIL.

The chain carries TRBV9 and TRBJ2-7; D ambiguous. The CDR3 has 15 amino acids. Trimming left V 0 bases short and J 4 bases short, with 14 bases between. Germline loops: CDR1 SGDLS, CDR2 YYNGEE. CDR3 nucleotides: TGTGCCAGCAGCGTAGCGTCAACCCGAGTTTACGAGCAGTACTTC. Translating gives CASSVASTRVYEQYF.

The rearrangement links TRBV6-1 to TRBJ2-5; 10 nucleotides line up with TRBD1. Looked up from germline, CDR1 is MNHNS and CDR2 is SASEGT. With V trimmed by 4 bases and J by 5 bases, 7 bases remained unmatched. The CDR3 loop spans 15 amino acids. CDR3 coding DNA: TGTGCCAGCAGTGGGGGGACAGGGGCCTGGGAGACCCAGTACTTC. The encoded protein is CASSGGTGAWETQYF.

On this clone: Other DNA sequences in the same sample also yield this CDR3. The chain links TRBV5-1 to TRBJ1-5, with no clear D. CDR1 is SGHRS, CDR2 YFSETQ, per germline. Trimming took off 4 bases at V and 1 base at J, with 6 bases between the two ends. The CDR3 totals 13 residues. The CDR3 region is CASSPLSNQPQHF. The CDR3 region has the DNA TGCGCCAGCAGCCCCTTAAGCAATCAGCCCCAGCATTTT.